This T cell receptor (beta chain) was captured by sequencing in a study of blood T cell repertoires in COVID-19. About the study: COVID-19 samples, acute and convalescent, were from the United States, Italy and Spain. PBMCs, B-cell-depleted T cells, or T cells provided the cDNA or gDNA that made up the material.

Original data processing: The authors estimated nucleated cell counts from reference gene primer amplification. Clones were sequenced by immunoSEQ multiplex PCR, and TCRdb holds only the in-frame ones, with some missing. That table is the source of V, J and clone size, and D and trimming were worked out from the DNA. This table holds under 200,000 clones, roughly nine tenths found once. Unmatched junction bases numbered 7, after V lost 5 bases and J lost 0 bases. In germline, CDR1 is SQVTM, CDR2 ANQGSEA. The length of the CDR3 is 15 residues. The specimen sequenced was peripheral blood. This clonotype was sampled from a woman in her 70s with acute or convalescent COVID-19. The genes are TRBV29-1 and TRBJ1-2; 9 nucleotides match TRBD1. CDR3 residues: CSVPLRTGANYGYTF. CDR3 nucleotide sequence: TGCAGCGTTCCCCTTAGGACAGGGGCTAACTATGGCTACACCTTC.